This TCR beta chain stems from a study of cytomegalovirus exposure and HLA in healthy donors. Study outcomes and limitations: An analysis that came later showed most CMV-associated TCR beta chains appearing HLA-restricted. A later analysis linked a missense variant in DCLRE1C to the trimming of TCR beta V and J genes.

A note on this clone: What it recognizes is unknown.

With 60 Vbeta and 13 Jbeta primers, the PCR was carried out. Data came from immunoSEQ multiplex PCR; TCRdb stores just in-frame clones and leaves some out. The sample lists fewer than 200,000 clones; around 75% were seen once. The CDR3 totals 12 residues. V dropped 7 bases and J dropped 7; count of bases not matched to a gene: 5. Germline V gene sequence: CDR1 MNHNY, CDR2 SVGAGI (reference sequence). This sequence was found in a female donor in good health and CMV-seronegative. V and J are TRBV6-6 and TRBJ1-2, with 8 bases identical to TRBD1. Sequences were obtained from PBMCs. The CDR3 nucleotides read TGTGCCAGCAACGGACAGGGTCGTGGCTACACCTTC. This codes for CASNGQGRGYTF.